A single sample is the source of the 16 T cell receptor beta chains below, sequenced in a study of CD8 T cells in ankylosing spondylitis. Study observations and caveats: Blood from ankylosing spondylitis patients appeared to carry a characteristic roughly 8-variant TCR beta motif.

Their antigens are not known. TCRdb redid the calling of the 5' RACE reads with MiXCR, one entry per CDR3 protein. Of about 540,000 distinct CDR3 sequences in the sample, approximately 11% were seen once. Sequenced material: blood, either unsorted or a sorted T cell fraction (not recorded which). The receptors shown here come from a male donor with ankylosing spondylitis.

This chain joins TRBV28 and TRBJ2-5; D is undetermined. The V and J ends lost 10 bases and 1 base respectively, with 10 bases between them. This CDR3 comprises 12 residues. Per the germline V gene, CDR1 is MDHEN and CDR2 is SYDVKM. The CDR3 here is CATNTAQETQYF. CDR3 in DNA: TGTGCCACAAACACCGCCCAAGAGACCCAGTACTTC.

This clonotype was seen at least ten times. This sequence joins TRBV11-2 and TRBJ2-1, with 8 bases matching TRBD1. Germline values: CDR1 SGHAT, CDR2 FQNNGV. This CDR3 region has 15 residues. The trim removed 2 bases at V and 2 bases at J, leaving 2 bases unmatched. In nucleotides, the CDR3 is TGTGCCAGCAGCTTAACACAGGGGGCCTACAATGAGCAGTTCTTC. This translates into CASSLTQGAYNEQFF.

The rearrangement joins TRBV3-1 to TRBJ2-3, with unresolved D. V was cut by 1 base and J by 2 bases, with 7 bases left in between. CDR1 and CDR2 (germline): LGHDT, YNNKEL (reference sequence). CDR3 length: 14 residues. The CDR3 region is CASSQARNTDTQYF. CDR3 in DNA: TGTGCCAGCAGCCAAGCCAGGAACACAGATACGCAGTATTTT.

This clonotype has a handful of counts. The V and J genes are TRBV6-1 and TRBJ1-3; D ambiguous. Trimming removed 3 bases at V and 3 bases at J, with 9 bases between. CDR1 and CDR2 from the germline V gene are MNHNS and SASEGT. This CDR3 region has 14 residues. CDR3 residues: CASSDRNLGNTIYF. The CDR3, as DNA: TGTGCCAGCAGTGACCGCAACCTTGGAAACACCATATATTTT.

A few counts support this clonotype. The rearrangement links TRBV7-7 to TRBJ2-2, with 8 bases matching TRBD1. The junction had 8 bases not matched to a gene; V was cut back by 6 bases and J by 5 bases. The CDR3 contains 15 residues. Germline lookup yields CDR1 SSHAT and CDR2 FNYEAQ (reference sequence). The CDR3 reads CASSQTGVGTGELFF. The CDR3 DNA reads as TGTGCCAGCAGTCAGACAGGGGTCGGAACCGGGGAGCTGTTTTTT.

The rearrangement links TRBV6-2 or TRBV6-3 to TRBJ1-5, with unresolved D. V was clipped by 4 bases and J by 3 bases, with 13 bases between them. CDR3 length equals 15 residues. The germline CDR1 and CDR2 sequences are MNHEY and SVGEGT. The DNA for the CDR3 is TGTGCCAGCAGTTCCCGAAACAGCCACAATCAGCCCCAGCATTTT. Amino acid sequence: CASSSRNSHNQPQHF.

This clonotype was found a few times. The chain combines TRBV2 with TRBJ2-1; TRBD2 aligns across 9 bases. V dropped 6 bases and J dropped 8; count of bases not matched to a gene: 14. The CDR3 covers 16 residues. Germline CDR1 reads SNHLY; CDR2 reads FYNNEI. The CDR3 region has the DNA TGTGCCAGCAGCCCTCGTGACTGGGCGGGAGGGCATGAGCAGTTCTTC. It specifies CASSPRDWAGGHEQFF.

CDR3 region: CASSQDLAAAQPQHF. The CDR3 coding sequence is TGCGCCAGCAGCCAAGATTTGGCAGCCGCTCAGCCCCAGCATTTT. The genes are TRBV4-1 and TRBJ1-5; no firm D call. The CDR3 has 15 amino acids. Deletions cut 0 bases from V and 6 bases from J, with 12 bases between. Germline V gives CDR1 MGHRA, CDR2 YSYEKL.

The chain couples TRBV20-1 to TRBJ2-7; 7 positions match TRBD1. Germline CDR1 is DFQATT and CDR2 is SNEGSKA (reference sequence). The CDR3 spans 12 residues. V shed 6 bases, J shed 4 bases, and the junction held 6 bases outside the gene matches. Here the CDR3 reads CSARDSNYEQYF. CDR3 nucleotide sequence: TGCAGTGCCCGGGACAGTAATTACGAGCAGTACTTC.

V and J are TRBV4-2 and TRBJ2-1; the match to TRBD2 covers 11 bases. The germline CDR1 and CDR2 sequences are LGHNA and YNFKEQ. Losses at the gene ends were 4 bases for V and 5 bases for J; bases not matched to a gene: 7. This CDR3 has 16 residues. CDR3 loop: CASSLLPGLADNEQFF. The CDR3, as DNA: TGTGCCAGCAGCCTACTTCCGGGACTAGCGGACAATGAGCAGTTCTTC.

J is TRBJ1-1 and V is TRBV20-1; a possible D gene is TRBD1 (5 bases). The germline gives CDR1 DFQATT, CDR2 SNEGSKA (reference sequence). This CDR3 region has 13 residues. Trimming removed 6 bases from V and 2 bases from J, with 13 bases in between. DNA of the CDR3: TGCAGTGCAAGAAAGACAGCTAACACTGAAGCTTTCTTT. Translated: CSARKTANTEAFF.

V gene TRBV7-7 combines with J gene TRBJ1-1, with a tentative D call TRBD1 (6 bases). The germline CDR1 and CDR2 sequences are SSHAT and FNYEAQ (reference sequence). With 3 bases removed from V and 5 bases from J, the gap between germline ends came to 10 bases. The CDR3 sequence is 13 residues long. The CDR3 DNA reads TGTGCCAGCAGCTTGGACCAGGGGACTGAAGCTTTCTTT. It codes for CASSLDQGTEAFF.

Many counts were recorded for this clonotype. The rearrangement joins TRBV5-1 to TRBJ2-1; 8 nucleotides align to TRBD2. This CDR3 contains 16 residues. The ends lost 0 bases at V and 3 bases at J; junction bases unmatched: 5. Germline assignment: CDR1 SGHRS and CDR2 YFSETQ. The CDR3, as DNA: TGCGCCAGCAGCTTGGATAGCGGGATTAACTACAATGAGCAGTTCTTC. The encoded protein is CASSLDSGINYNEQFF.

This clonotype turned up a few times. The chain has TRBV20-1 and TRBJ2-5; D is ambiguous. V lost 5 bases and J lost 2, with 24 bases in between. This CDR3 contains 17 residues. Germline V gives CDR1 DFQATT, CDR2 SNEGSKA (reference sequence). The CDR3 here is CSASQGGAKLFQETQYF. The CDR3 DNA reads TGCAGTGCTTCCCAAGGTGGAGCGAAGCTATTTCAAGAGACCCAGTACTTC.

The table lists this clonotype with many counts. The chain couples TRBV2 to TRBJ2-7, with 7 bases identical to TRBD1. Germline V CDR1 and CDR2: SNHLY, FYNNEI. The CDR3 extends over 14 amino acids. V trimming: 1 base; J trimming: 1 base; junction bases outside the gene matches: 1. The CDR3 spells CASSEDRGSYEQYF. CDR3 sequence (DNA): TGTGCCAGCAGTGAAGACAGGGGTTCCTACGAGCAGTACTTC.

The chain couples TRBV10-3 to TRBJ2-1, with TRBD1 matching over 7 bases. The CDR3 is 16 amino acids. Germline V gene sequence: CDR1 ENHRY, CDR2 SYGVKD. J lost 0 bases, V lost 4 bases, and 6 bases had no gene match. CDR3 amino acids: CAISGQGDGSYNEQFF. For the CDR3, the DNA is TGTGCCATCAGTGGCCAGGGGGACGGCTCCTACAATGAGCAGTTCTTC.